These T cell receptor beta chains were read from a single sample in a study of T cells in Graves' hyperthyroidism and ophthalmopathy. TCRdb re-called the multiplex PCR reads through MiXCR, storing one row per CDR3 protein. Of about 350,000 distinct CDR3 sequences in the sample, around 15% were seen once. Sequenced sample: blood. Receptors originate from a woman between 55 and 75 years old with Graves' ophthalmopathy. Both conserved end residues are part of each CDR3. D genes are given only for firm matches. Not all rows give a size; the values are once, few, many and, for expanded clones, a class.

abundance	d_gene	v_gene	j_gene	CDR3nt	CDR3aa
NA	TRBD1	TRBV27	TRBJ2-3	TGTGCCAGCAGTCAGGACAGGATCGATACGCAGTATTTT	CASSQDRIDTQYF
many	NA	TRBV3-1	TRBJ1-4	TGTGCCAGCAGCCAAGATGCGCAGAAGGTTAATGAAAAACTGTTTTTT	CASSQDAQKVNEKLFF
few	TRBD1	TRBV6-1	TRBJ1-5	TGTGCCAGCAGCAAGACAGGGGTGTATCAGCCCCAGCATTTT	CASSKTGVYQPQHF
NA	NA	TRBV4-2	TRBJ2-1	TGTGCCAGCAGCAAAGGCGGGGAACGGGAAGATGAGCAGTTCTTC	CASSKGGEREDEQFF
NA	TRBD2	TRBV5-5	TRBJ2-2	TGTGCCAGCAGCTTGATAGCGGGAGGAACCGGGGAGCCGTTTTTT	CASSLIAGGTGEPFF
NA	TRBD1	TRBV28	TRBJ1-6	TGTGCCAGCAGTATCAATCGCGGACAGGGCGGAAGTTCCTATAATTCACCCCTCCACTTT	CASSINRGQGGSSYNSPLHF
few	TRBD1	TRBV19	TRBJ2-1	TGTGCCAGTAGGGGGAAGGGGGGACAGGGCAATGAGCAGTTCTTC	CASRGKGGQGNEQFF
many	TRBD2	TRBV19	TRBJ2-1	TGTGCCAGTAGCCTACTAGCGGGAGTGTCCTACAATGAGCAGTTCTTC	CASSLLAGVSYNEQFF
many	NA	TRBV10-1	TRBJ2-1	TGCGCCAGCAGCAGGGCCAGCTCCTACAATGAGCAGTTCTTC	CASSRASSYNEQFF
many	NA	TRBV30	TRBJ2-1	TGTGCCCTCACCTCTACGGGGGTCCGTAATGAGCAGTTCTTC	CALTSTGVRNEQFF
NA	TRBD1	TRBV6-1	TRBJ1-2	TGTGTCAGCAGTCCCTCCGGACAGGGGGCCGTCTATGGCTACACCTTC	CVSSPSGQGAVYGYTF
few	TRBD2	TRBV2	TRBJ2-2	TGTGCCAGCACCGAGACTAGCGGGAGTGTTGGGGGGCTGTTTTTT	CASTETSGSVGGLFF
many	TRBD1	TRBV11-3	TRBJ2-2	TGTGCCAGCAGCAGCGGGACAGGGGGTGTCACCGGGGAGCTGTTTTTT	CASSSGTGGVTGELFF
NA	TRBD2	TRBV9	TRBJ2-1	TGTGCCAGCAGTACTAGCGGGAGTGATGAGCAGTTCTTC	CASSTSGSDEQFF
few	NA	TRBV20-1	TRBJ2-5	TGCAGTGCTAGAGATTACGGGAGAGAGACCCAGTACTTC	CSARDYGRETQYF
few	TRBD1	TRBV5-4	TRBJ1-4	TGTGCCAGCAGCGCGGGACCAGGACAGGGGGGTGAAAAACTGTTTTTT	CASSAGPGQGGEKLFF
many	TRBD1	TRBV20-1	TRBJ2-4	TGCAGTGCAGGTGCACAGGGGGGAAACATTCAGTACTTC	CSAGAQGGNIQYF
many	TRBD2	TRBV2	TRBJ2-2	TGTGCCAGCAGGAGACTAGCGACCACCGGGGAGCTGTTTTTT	CASRRLATTGELFF
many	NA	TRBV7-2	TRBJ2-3	TGTGCCAGCAGCTTAAGGTGGGATACGCAGTATTTT	CASSLRWDTQYF
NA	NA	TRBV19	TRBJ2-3	TGTGCCAGTAGTATGGGGGCGTTTAGTACAGATACGCAGTATTTT	CASSMGAFSTDTQYF
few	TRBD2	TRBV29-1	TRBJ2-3	TGCAGCGTGACCGGACTAGCGGGAACAGATACGCAGTATTTT	CSVTGLAGTDTQYF
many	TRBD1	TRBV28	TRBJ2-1	TGTGCCAGCAGCCCCGCCGGGACAGGGGGTTCGAATGAGCAGTTCTTC	CASSPAGTGGSNEQFF
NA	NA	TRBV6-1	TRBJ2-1	TGTGCCAGCACCGACGGGGTTGGTGAGCAGTTCTTC	CASTDGVGEQFF
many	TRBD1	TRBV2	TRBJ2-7	TGTGCCAGCAGCGCTGGGACAGGGGTTACCCTCTACGAGCAGTACTTC	CASSAGTGVTLYEQYF
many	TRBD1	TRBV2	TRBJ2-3	TGTGCCAGCATCCTAGACAGGGCATCCACAGATACGCAGTATTTT	CASILDRASTDTQYF
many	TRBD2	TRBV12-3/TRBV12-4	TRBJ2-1	TGTGCCAGCAGTTCCTCTAGCGGGAGCTATGAGCAGTTCTTC	CASSSSSGSYEQFF
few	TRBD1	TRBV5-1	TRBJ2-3	TGCGCCACCCGACGAGCCGGGACAGGGGCCGCAGGGGCCACAGATACGCAGTATTTT	CATRRAGTGAAGATDTQYF
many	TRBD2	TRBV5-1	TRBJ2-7	TGCGCCAGCAGCCCGGAAGGGACTAGGGAGCAGTACTTC	CASSPEGTREQYF
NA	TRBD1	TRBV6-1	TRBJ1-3	TGTGCCAGCAGTAGGGACAGGGCTGGAAACACCATATATTTT	CASSRDRAGNTIYF
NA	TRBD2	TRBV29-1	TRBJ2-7	TGCAGCGTTGAAGGGGGGACTAGCGGCGAGCAGTACTTC	CSVEGGTSGEQYF
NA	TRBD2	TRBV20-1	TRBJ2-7	TGCAGTGTCGCTAGCGGGAGGAGGTCCCTCGAGCAGTACTTC	CSVASGRRSLEQYF
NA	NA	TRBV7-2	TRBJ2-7	TGTGCCAGCAGCGAAAGGTCCCTCTCCTACGAGCAGTACTTC	CASSERSLSYEQYF
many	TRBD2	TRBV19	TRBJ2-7	TGTGCCAGTAGCCCGGGACTAGCGGGAGTTCGGAACGAGCAGTACTTC	CASSPGLAGVRNEQYF
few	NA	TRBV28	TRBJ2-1	TGTGCCAGCAGTTTACCCACTGGACACCATTCCTACAATGAGCAGTTCTTC	CASSLPTGHHSYNEQFF
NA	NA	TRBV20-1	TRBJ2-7	TGCAGTGCTAGAGATTCGCCTACCCGGGGATACGAGCAGTACTTC	CSARDSPTRGYEQYF
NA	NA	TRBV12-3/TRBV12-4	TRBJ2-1	TGTGCGAGCCAGCGGGCGCTTAATGAGCAGTTCTTC	CASQRALNEQFF
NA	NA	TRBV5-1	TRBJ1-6	TGCGCCAGCAGCCCGGGACCTCAAGGAAATTCACCCCTCCACTTT	CASSPGPQGNSPLHF
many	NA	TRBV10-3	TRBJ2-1	TGTGCCATCAGTGAGTCGAGCCGGGGGGCGCGGAATGAGCAGTTCTTC	CAISESSRGARNEQFF
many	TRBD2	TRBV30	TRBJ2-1	TGTGCCAGTACCGGGACTAGCGGGTACAATGAGCAGTTCTTC	CASTGTSGYNEQFF
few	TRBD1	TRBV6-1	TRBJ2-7	TGTGCCAGCAAAGAGACAGGGTTCACCTACGAGCAGTACTTC	CASKETGFTYEQYF
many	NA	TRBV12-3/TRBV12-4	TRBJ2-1	TGTGCCAGCAGTTGGAATGACGCAAGCTCCTACAATGAGCAGTTCTTC	CASSWNDASSYNEQFF
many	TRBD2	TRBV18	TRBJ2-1	TGTGCCAGCTCACCGAGGACTAGCGGGCAGTACAATGAGCAGTTCTTC	CASSPRTSGQYNEQFF
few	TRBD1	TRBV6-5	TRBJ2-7	TGTGCCAGCAGTGCCCCCGGGACAGGTCGTTACGAGCAGTACTTC	CASSAPGTGRYEQYF